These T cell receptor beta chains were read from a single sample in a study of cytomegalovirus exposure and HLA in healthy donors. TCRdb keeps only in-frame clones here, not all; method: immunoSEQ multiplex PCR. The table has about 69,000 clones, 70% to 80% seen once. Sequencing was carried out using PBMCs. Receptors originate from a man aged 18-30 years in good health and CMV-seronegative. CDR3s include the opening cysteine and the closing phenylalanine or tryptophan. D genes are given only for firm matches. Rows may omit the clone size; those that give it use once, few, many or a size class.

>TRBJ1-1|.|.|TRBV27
TGTGCCAGCAGTCGGTCGGGATACACTGAAGCTTTCTTT
CASSRSGYTEAFF
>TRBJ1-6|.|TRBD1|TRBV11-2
TGTGCCAGCAGCTTAGTTGGGGGACAGCACTCACCCCTCCACTTT
CASSLVGGQHSPLHF
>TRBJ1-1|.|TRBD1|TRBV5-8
TGTGCCAGCAGCTTGGGAGACAGGGGATGGACTGAAGCTTTCTTT
CASSLGDRGWTEAFF
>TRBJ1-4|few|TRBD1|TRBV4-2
TGTGCCAGCAGCCGACCTACAGGGGGCGAAGAAAAACTGTTTTTT
CASSRPTGGEEKLFF
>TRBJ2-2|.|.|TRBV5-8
TGTGCCAGCAGCTATTGGGCAAACACCGGGGAGCTGTTTTTT
CASSYWANTGELFF
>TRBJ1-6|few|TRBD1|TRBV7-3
TGTGCCAGCAGCTTAACCCCACAGGGGACGAGCACCCTCCACTTT
CASSLTPQGTSTLHF
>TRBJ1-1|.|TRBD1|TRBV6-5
TGTGCCAGCAGTTACAGGGACAGGGCTTCTGCTGAAGCTTTCTTT
CASSYRDRASAEAFF
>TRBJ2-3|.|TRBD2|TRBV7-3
TGTGCCAGCAGCTTACGTCCAGCGGGGGGCCGCACAGATACGCAGTATTTT
CASSLRPAGGRTDTQYF
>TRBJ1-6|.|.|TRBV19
TGTGCCAGTAGTACCCCTAGCCCCTTACAGGGAAGGGCGTCGAAGTCACCCCTCCACTTT
CASSTPSPLQGRASKSPLHF
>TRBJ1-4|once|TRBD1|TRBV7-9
TGTGCCAGCAGTTTCACTCAACAGGGGATTAATGAAAAACTGTTTTTT
CASSFTQQGINEKLFF
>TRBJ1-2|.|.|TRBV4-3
TGCGCCAGCAGCCCGGGCAGGGGTTCCTATGGCTACACCTTC
CASSPGRGSYGYTF
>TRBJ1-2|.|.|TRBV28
TGTGCCAGCAGCATACAGGTCGGGGGCTACACCTTC
CASSIQVGGYTF
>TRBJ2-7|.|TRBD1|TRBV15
TGTGCCACCAGCAGACACCCGGACAGGGCGACGCACGAGCAGTACTTC
CATSRHPDRATHEQYF
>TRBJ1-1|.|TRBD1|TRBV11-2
TGTGCCAGCAGCTTAGGGGGGATAGGGACAGGGCGTGAAGCTTTCTTT
CASSLGGIGTGREAFF
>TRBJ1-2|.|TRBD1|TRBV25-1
TGTGCCAGCCGACAGGGCCGAGGCTACACCTTC
CASRQGRGYTF
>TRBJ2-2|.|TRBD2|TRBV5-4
TGTGCCAGCAGCGGAGCTAGCGGGGGGGGCACCGGGGAGCTGTTTTTT
CASSGASGGGTGELFF
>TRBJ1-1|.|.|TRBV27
TGTGCCAGCAGTTTGTACAGCTTGAACACTGAAGCTTTCTTT
CASSLYSLNTEAFF
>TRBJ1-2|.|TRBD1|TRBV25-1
TGTGCCAGCAGTGAAACCCGGGACAGGGTGGGCTACACCTTC
CASSETRDRVGYTF
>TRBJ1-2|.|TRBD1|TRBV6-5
TGTGCCATAAGACCGGGACAGGAATCTGGCTACACCTTC
CAIRPGQESGYTF
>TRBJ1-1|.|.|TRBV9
TGTGCCAGCAGCCCACGGGGGGGGCAGGGCACTGAAGCTTTCTTT
CASSPRGGQGTEAFF
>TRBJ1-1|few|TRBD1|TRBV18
TGTGCCAGCTCAAACCGACAGGGAGATACTGAAGCTTTCTTT
CASSNRQGDTEAFF
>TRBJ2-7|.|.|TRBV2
TGTGCCAGCAGTGCCCAGGGAAGGGGCTCCTACGAGCAGTACTTC
CASSAQGRGSYEQYF
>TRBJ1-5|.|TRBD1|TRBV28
TGTGCCAGCACCCTTGCAGGGGGAAATCAGCCCCAGCATTTT
CASTLAGGNQPQHF
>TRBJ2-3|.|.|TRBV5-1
TGCGCCAGCAGCTTCGGAACAGGGATGAGGGGCACAGATACGCAGTATTTT
CASSFGTGMRGTDTQYF
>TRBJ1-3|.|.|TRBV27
TGTGCCAGCAGTCGAGGCTCTGGAAACACCATATATTTT
CASSRGSGNTIYF
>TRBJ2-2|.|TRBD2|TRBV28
TGTGCCAGCCTTGGGGCAGGGAGGGCCGGGGAGCTGTTTTTT
CASLGAGRAGELFF
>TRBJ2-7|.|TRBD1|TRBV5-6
TGTGCCAGCAGCCCACTGGGACAGGGATCCTACGAGCAGTACTTC
CASSPLGQGSYEQYF
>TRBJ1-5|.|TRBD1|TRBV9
TGTGCCAGCAGCGTAGCGGGGACAGGGAATCAGCCCCAGCATTTT
CASSVAGTGNQPQHF
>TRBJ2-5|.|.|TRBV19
TGTGCCAGTAGTATGTCACCAGGGGCTCAAGAGACCCAGTACTTC
CASSMSPGAQETQYF
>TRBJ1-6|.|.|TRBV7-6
TGTGCCAGCAGCCGGGACATGAAAAATTCACCCCTCCACTTT
CASSRDMKNSPLHF
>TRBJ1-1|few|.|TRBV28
TGTGCCAGCAGTTTAGAGTTACCCCCTGAAGCTTTCTTT
CASSLELPPEAFF
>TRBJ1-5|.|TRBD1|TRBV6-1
TGTGCCAGCAGTGAGGGGACAGGGGGTCACAATCAGCCCCAGCATTTT
CASSEGTGGHNQPQHF
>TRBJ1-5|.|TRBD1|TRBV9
TGTGCCAGCAGCGTAGCTTTAGGACAGGGCAATCAGCCCCAGCATTTT
CASSVALGQGNQPQHF
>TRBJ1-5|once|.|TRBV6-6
TGTGCCAGCTCTGAGAATCAGCCCCAGCATTTT
CASSENQPQHF
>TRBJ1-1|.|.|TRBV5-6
TGTGCCAGCAGCTTTTCATCGAACACTGAAGCTTTCTTT
CASSFSSNTEAFF
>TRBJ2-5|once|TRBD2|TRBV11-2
TGTGCCAGCAGCCCCCGGACGGGAGGGGAGACCCAGTACTTC
CASSPRTGGETQYF
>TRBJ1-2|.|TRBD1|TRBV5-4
TGTGCCAGCAGCCCTGGACAGGGCTCCTATGGCTACACCTTC
CASSPGQGSYGYTF
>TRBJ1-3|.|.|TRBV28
TGTGCCAGCAGTTACCGCCCGGCTGGAAACACCATATATTTT
CASSYRPAGNTIYF
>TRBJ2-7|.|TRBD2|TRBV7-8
TGTGCCAGCACCACACCCGACGGACTAGCCTACGAGCAGTACTTC
CASTTPDGLAYEQYF
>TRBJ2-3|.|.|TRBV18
TGTGCCAGCTCACTTCTAGGCTCAGATACGCAGTATTTT
CASSLLGSDTQYF
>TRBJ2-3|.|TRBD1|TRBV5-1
TGCGCCAGCAGCTCCGGGACAGGAGACACAGATACGCAGTATTTT
CASSSGTGDTDTQYF
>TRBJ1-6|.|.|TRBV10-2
TGCGCCAGCCAGAGGGGCGGGCAGGGGAGTGGTAATTCACCCCTCCACTTT
CASQRGGQGSGNSPLHF
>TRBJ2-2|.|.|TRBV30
TGTGCCACCGGCGGGGCCGGCACCGGGGAGCTGTTTTTT
CATGGAGTGELFF
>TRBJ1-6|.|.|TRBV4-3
TGCGCCAGCAGCCAAGGGCAGTCAGCGATTAATTCACCCCTCCACTTT
CASSQGQSAINSPLHF